A single sample gave rise to the 4 T cell receptor beta chains below, sequenced in a study of T cell responses to AZD1222 COVID-19 vaccine. Generated by immunoSEQ multiplex PCR, the TCRdb table keeps only in-frame clones and is missing some. The data hold about 100,000 clones, with about 89% observed a single time. The material sequenced was peripheral blood, taken on day 0 of AZD1222 vaccination. The receptors originated from an adult in good health.

The chain employs TRBV30 and TRBJ1-2, with D unresolved. The germline gives CDR1 GTSNPN, CDR2 SVGIG (reference sequence). Trimming took 0 bases from V and 5 from J, leaving 10 bases between them. This CDR3 is 13 amino acids long. CDR3 region: CAWSVSHQYGYTF. The CDR3 DNA sequence: TGTGCCTGGAGTGTGTCGCACCAATATGGCTACACCTTC.

CDR3 sequence: CASGRVSNRPDTQYF. In DNA form, the CDR3 reads TGTGCCAGCGGTCGGGTCTCCAACCGCCCAGATACGCAGTATTTT. The chain joins TRBV6-5 to TRBJ2-3; D call uncertain. V gave up 8 bases and J gave up 4 bases, with 19 bases separating them. CDR3 length equals 15 residues. CDR1 MNHEY and CDR2 SVGAGI come from the germline V gene.

The J gene is TRBJ1-3, the V gene TRBV18; the D is unclear. The CDR3 contains 14 residues. CDR1 KGHSH and CDR2 LQKENI come from the germline V gene. Trimming removed 6 bases from V and 0 bases from J, with 9 bases in between. DNA for the CDR3: TGTGCCAGCTCGCCCAATAACTCTGGAAACACCATATATTTT. Its protein is CASSPNNSGNTIYF. The complete variable domain, with remaining parts taken from reference TRBV18 and TRBJ1-3, reads NAGVMQNPRHLVRRRGQEARLRCSPMKGHSHVYWYRQLPEEGLKFMVYLQKENIIDESGMPKERFSAEFPKEGPSILRIQQVVRGDSAAYFCASSPNNSGNTIYFGEGSWLTVV.

V is TRBV7-2 and J is TRBJ1-2; D is unresolved. The CDR3 runs 14 residues. Germline V gene data show CDR1 as SGHTA and CDR2 as FQGNSA. Trimming took 5 bases from V and 0 from J, leaving 10 bases between them. CDR3 in DNA: TGTGCCAGCAGCCCCCCCGGAGCTAACTATGGCTACACCTTC. As protein: CASSPPGANYGYTF.